What follows are 18 T cell receptor beta chains derived from one specimen sequenced in a study of cytomegalovirus exposure and HLA in healthy donors. Data came from immunoSEQ multiplex PCR; TCRdb stores just in-frame clones and leaves some out. The sample has 70,000 or so clones; around 93% are singletons. The sequencing sample was made of PBMCs. These receptors all come from a woman aged 18-29 years in good health and CMV-seronegative.

The rearrangement uses TRBV28 and TRBJ1-1, with 8 bases matching TRBD1. Trimming removed 4 bases from V and 4 bases from J; junction bases left unmatched: 8. The germline gives CDR1 MDHEN, CDR2 SYDVKM. This CDR3 comprises 15 residues. CDR3: CASSSGGRVGTEAFF. The DNA of the CDR3 is TGTGCCAGCAGTTCAGGGGGCCGGGTAGGCACTGAAGCTTTCTTT. Drawing the rest from reference TRBV28 and TRBJ1-1, the complete variable domain is DVKVTQSSRYLVKRTGEKVFLECVQDMDHENMFWYRQDPGLGLRLIYFSYDVKMKEKGDIPEGYSVSREKKERFSLILESASTNQTSMYLCASSSGGRVGTEAFFGQGTRLTVV.

J is TRBJ1-5 and V is TRBV18; 8 bases fit TRBD1. The CDR3 is made up of 16 amino acids. Per the germline V gene, CDR1 is KGHSH and CDR2 is LQKENI. Trimming cost V 3 bases and J 2 bases; bases outside gene matches: 6. The CDR3 reads CASSPQGALGNQPQHF. CDR3 nucleotides: TGTGCCAGCTCACCGCAGGGGGCGCTGGGCAATCAGCCCCAGCATTTT. The full variable domain, rest sourced from reference TRBV18 and TRBJ1-5, is NAGVMQNPRHLVRRRGQEARLRCSPMKGHSHVYWYRQLPEEGLKFMVYLQKENIIDESGMPKERFSAEFPKEGPSILRIQQVVRGDSAAYFCASSPQGALGNQPQHFGDGTRLSIL.

The rearrangement links TRBV6-5 to TRBJ1-1; 7 bases match TRBD1. CDR3 size: 15 residues. With 6 bases clipped from V and 6 bases from J, the junction kept 13 bases outside the gene matches. In germline, CDR1 is MNHEY, CDR2 SVGAGI. The CDR3 protein is CASSVTGTEFPEAFF. CDR3 DNA sequence: TGTGCCAGCAGCGTGACCGGGACAGAGTTTCCTGAAGCTTTCTTT.

The chain is built from TRBV9 and TRBJ2-7, with 9 nucleotides matching TRBD1. V was clipped by 4 bases and J by 1 base; unmatched bases: 12. This CDR3 spans 17 amino acids. Germline V gives CDR1 SGDLS, CDR2 YYNGEE. The CDR3 DNA is TGTGCCAGCAGCTCCTCCGGCGGGACAGGGAATTCCTACGAGCAGTACTTC. Translation: CASSSSGGTGNSYEQYF.

The rearrangement joins TRBV7-2 to TRBJ1-2; tentative D call: TRBD1 (6 bases). Germline CDR1 reads SGHTA; CDR2 reads FQGNSA. The CDR3 is 12 residues long. V dropped 5 bases and J dropped 7 bases, with 11 bases sitting between them. DNA for the CDR3: TGTGCCAGCAGCAGGGGGTCAGCTGGCTACACCTTC. This gives the protein CASSRGSAGYTF.

The chain carries TRBV11-2 and TRBJ2-3; TRBD2 aligns across 7 bases. This CDR3 is 18 amino acids long. V dropped 0 bases and J dropped 0; count of bases not matched to a gene: 9. CDR1 SGHAT and CDR2 FQNNGV come from the germline V gene. CDR3 sequence reads: CASSLDGRGGESTDTQYF. The CDR3 nucleotides are TGTGCCAGCAGCTTAGATGGGAGGGGAGGAGAAAGCACAGATACGCAGTATTTT.

The rearrangement uses TRBV6-1 and TRBJ2-3; 14 nucleotides line up with TRBD2. CDR3 length: 15 amino acids. After removal of 2 bases from V and 6 bases from J, the junction contained 1 base not matched to a gene. From germline, CDR1 is MNHNS and CDR2 SASEGT. CDR3 DNA sequence: TGTGCCAGCAGTGAATGGACTAGCGGGGGGGATACGCAGTATTTT. It translates to CASSEWTSGGDTQYF.

V and J are TRBV7-6 and TRBJ2-7, with 10 positions matching TRBD1. CDR3 length equals 14 residues. The V gene end was trimmed by 4 bases and the J gene end by 4 bases; junction bases not matched to a gene: 4. The germline gives CDR1 SGHVS, CDR2 FNYEAQ. Here the CDR3 reads CASSSGQGGYEQYF. Written as DNA, the CDR3 is TGTGCCAGCAGCTCAGGACAGGGGGGATACGAGCAGTACTTC.

The chain recombines TRBV28 with TRBJ2-1, with D possibly TRBD1 on 5 matching bases. CDR3 length equals 14 residues. In germline, CDR1 is MDHEN, CDR2 SYDVKM. V lost 2 bases to trimming and J lost 5 bases, with 10 bases between them. The CDR3 here is CASSLLTGHNEQFF. DNA of the CDR3: TGTGCCAGCAGTTTACTTACAGGCCACAATGAGCAGTTCTTC.

This rearrangement joins TRBV5-1 to TRBJ2-5, with a tentative D call TRBD1 (5 bases). The germline V gene has CDR1 SGHRS and CDR2 YFSETQ. V lost 4 bases and J lost 4, with 8 bases in between. The CDR3 has 12 residues. This CDR3 is CASSPQGETQYF. For the CDR3, the DNA is TGCGCCAGCAGCCCCCAGGGAGAGACCCAGTACTTC.

The genes are TRBV27 and TRBJ2-1, with TRBD2 as a possible D gene (6 bases). The CDR3 has 15 amino acids. V was trimmed by 7 bases and J by 2 bases, leaving 15 bases between them. From germline, CDR1 is MNHEY and CDR2 SMNVEV (reference sequence). The CDR3 is CASNLLGTPYNEQFF. The CDR3 DNA is TGTGCCAGCAACTTACTCGGGACTCCCTACAATGAGCAGTTCTTC.

The chain employs TRBV28 and TRBJ2-5; tentative D call: TRBD2 (6 bases). V was cut by 6 bases and J by 7 bases, with 18 bases left in between. The CDR3 totals 14 residues. CDR1 MDHEN and CDR2 SYDVKM come from the germline V gene. CDR3 residues: CASRLGGTRGTQYF. CDR3 DNA: TGTGCCAGCAGGCTAGGAGGGACCCGTGGGACCCAGTACTTC.

The rearrangement joins TRBV21-1 to TRBJ2-5; TRBD2 is the table's D call and was not checked against the DNA. TRBV21-1 corresponds to a pseudogene. This CDR3 is built from 15 residues. CDR3 amino acids: CASSLERGPPGAQYF. The DNA of the CDR3 is TGTGCCAGCAGCCTAGAGCGGGGCCCCCCAGGGGCCCAGTACTTC.

The gene calls are TRBV6-5 and TRBJ2-7, with TRBD1 matching over 7 bases. This CDR3 region has 14 residues. J gave up 2 bases and V 5 bases, and 6 bases lay outside the gene matches. The germline CDR1 and CDR2 sequences are MNHEY and SVGAGI. The CDR3 DNA sequence: TGTGCCAGCAGTATCACTACAGGGGCCTACGAGCAGTACTTC. It yields the protein CASSITTGAYEQYF.

The chain links TRBV7-6 to TRBJ1-2; 7 bases match TRBD1. From germline, CDR1 is SGHVS and CDR2 FNYEAQ. The CDR3 sequence is 14 residues long. Trimming cost V 7 bases and J 4 bases; bases outside gene matches: 9. CDR3 nucleotide sequence: TGTGCCAGCACCACAGGGGCCCTCCTCTATGGCTACACCTTC. This translates into CASTTGALLYGYTF.

This chain links TRBV5-1 with TRBJ2-5, with a tentative D call TRBD2 (5 bases). This CDR3 spans 13 amino acids. Germline V gene lookup returns CDR1 SGHRS and CDR2 YFSETQ. V lost 4 bases, J lost 3 bases, and 10 bases lay in between. CDR3 in amino acids: CASSPGAEETQYF. The CDR3 DNA follows: TGCGCCAGCAGCCCAGGAGCGGAAGAGACCCAGTACTTC.

The V call is TRBV15, the J call TRBJ2-3; D remains ambiguous. Germline-derived CDR1 and CDR2 are LNHNV and YYDKDF (reference sequence). V lost 1 base and J 2 bases, leaving 7 bases between the germline ends. The CDR3 covers 14 residues. This chain's CDR3 is CATSRVSSTDTQYF. DNA of the CDR3: TGTGCCACCAGCAGAGTCTCGTCCACAGATACGCAGTATTTT.

The genes are TRBV13 and TRBJ2-5, with 11 bases matching TRBD2. The CDR3 spans 17 residues. J gave up 5 bases and V 5 bases, and 13 bases lay outside the gene matches. Germline CDR1 is PRHDT and CDR2 is FYEKMQ (reference sequence). DNA of the CDR3: TGTGCCAGCAGCCCAACGGCTAGCGGGAGGAGAGTGGAGACCCAGTACTTC. It encodes CASSPTASGRRVETQYF.